The clone carrying this TCR beta chain was recorded at least ten times. The source of the sample is a study of blood T cells in healthy people across ages. Sample-barcoded 5' priming and a J-beta primer mix drove a second PCR of about 7 to 12 cycles. TCRdb reanalysed the 5' RACE reads using MiXCR and keeps one entry per CDR3 protein. The sample has approximately 900,000 distinct CDR3 sequences, 25% to 30% seen once. CDR3 length: 13 amino acids. V was cut by 6 bases and J by 3 bases, with 15 bases left in between. Per germline, CDR1 SQVTM and CDR2 ANQGSEA. The same specimen was also included in a second study, on T cells of mothers and their children.

The J gene is TRBJ2-7, the V gene TRBV29-1, with D tentatively TRBD1 or TRBD2 (7 bases each). The sequencing sample was made of blood. The sequence came from a woman in her thirties or forties in good health. The CDR3 reads CSVAGGVLYEQYF. The CDR3 DNA reads as TGCAGCGTCGCAGGGGGGGTCCTCTACGAGCAGTACTTC.